The 26 T cell receptor beta chains in this list originate from one sample, sequenced in a study of T cell responses to AZD1222 COVID-19 vaccine. Using immunoSEQ multiplex PCR, the repertoire was profiled, and TCRdb retains in-frame clones only, with some absent. This table holds 95,000 to 150,000 clones, 80% to 90% found once. The material was peripheral blood, obtained on day 0 of AZD1222 vaccination. These receptor sequences come from an adult in good health.

The gene calls are TRBV3-1 (or the pseudogene TRBV3-2) and TRBJ1-2; unclear D gene. V lost 0 bases, J lost 4 bases, and 12 bases lay in between. This CDR3 is 15 amino acids long. The germline V gene encodes CDR1 LGHDT and CDR2 YNNKEL (reference sequence). This CDR3 reads CASSQDPLGVYGYTF. The CDR3 region has the DNA TGTGCCAGCAGCCAAGATCCCTTAGGAGTCTATGGCTACACCTTC.

This chain uses TRBV7-2 with TRBJ2-1, with D possibly matching TRBD2 (5 bases). The CDR3 is made up of 14 amino acids. Trimming shortened V by 10 bases and J by 0 bases, and 13 bases separated the two germline ends. Looked up from germline, CDR1 is SGHTA and CDR2 is FQGNSA. The CDR3 DNA is TGTGCCACTCGTCCGGGAAGCTCCTACAATGAGCAGTTCTTC. Translation gives CATRPGSSYNEQFF.

Only one count was recorded for this clone. The chain carries TRBV7-9 and TRBJ2-5; 9 bases map to TRBD2. This CDR3 region has 16 residues. The V segment lost 1 base and the J segment 1 base; nucleotides outside the gene matches: 4. Per germline, CDR1 SEHNR and CDR2 FQNEAQ (reference sequence). The CDR3: CASSLGGSGGQETQYF. DNA of the CDR3: TGTGCCAGCAGCTTAGGTGGTAGCGGGGGCCAAGAGACCCAGTACTTC.

This chain links TRBV5-6 with TRBJ2-5; 13 bases match TRBD2. J was trimmed by 2 bases and V by 4 bases; bases with no gene match: 2. Germline values: CDR1 SGHDT, CDR2 YYEEEE. This CDR3 contains 15 residues. CDR3 residues: CASSPTSGGQETQYF. The CDR3 DNA reads TGTGCCAGCAGCCCGACTAGCGGGGGGCAAGAGACCCAGTACTTC.

This chain joins TRBV11-2 and TRBJ1-4, with 7 bases matching TRBD1. The germline V gene encodes CDR1 SGHAT and CDR2 FQNNGV. Trimming cost V 2 bases and J 7 bases; bases outside gene matches: 4. The CDR3 runs 14 residues. Here the CDR3 DNA reads TGTGCCAGCAGCTTACAGGGGGAAGGTGAAAAACTGTTTTTT. This codes for CASSLQGEGEKLFF. The whole variable domain, remainder taken from reference TRBV11-2 and TRBJ1-4, is EAGVAQSPRYKIIEKRQSVAFWCNPISGHATLYWYQQILGQGPKLLIQFQNNGVVDDSQLPKDRFSAERLKGVDSTLKIQPAKLEDSAVYLCASSLQGEGEKLFFGSGTQLSVL.

This chain uses TRBV15 with TRBJ2-3, with 12 bases that match TRBD2. Germline assignment: CDR1 LNHNV and CDR2 YYDKDF (reference sequence). J gave up 2 bases and V 8 bases, and 8 bases lay outside the gene matches. CDR3 size: 16 residues. The CDR3 coding sequence is TGTGCCACCGCCCGTAGGACTAGCGGGACCACAGATACGCAGTATTTT. Amino acids: CATARRTSGTTDTQYF.

The chain employs TRBV2 and TRBJ2-7; D may be TRBD2 (6 bases). CDR3 size: 14 residues. CDR1 is SNHLY and CDR2 is FYNNEI in the germline V gene. Trimming cost V 6 bases and J 2 bases, with 14 bases left between them. The CDR3 bases are TGTGCCAGCAGCGGGACGGGAGATACCTACGAGCAGTACTTC. Its protein product is CASSGTGDTYEQYF.

The rearrangement joins TRBV2 to TRBJ1-1, with a tentative D call TRBD1 (5 bases). Germline V CDR1 and CDR2: SNHLY, FYNNEI. This CDR3 spans 14 amino acids. V dropped 5 bases and J dropped 1 base, with 11 bases sitting between them. In DNA form, the CDR3 reads TGTGCCAGCAGTAGACAGTCAACGAACACTGAAGCTTTCTTT. Translation: CASSRQSTNTEAFF.

This sequence joins TRBV5-1 and TRBJ1-5; D unclear. The V gene's germline CDR1 is SGHRS and CDR2 YFSETQ. V was trimmed by 3 bases and J by 14 bases, leaving 18 bases between them. The CDR3 length is 13 residues. The DNA of the CDR3 is TGCGCCAGCAGCTCGGATGTAAGTGGAGAGAAGCATTTT. Its translation: CASSSDVSGEKHF.

This rearrangement joins TRBV4-2 to TRBJ1-6; 8 bases fit TRBD1. Trimming cost V 1 base and J 5 bases; bases outside gene matches: 4. Germline values: CDR1 LGHNA, CDR2 YNFKEQ. The CDR3 has 16 amino acids. CDR3 DNA: TGTGCCAGCAGCCAAGGGGCAGGGGGCAATAATTCACCCCTCCACTTT. This translates into CASSQGAGGNNSPLHF.

The CDR3 DNA reads TGTGCCAGCTCACCGGAGGGAGGGGATGGCTACACCTTC. Translation gives CASSPEGGDGYTF. J is TRBJ1-2 and V is TRBV18; perhaps TRBD1 as D (5 bases). V was clipped by 3 bases and J by 6 bases, with 11 bases between them. This CDR3 has 13 residues. CDR1 is KGHSH and CDR2 is LQKENI in the germline V gene.

This sequence joins TRBV5-1 and TRBJ1-1, with 8 bases that match TRBD1. Germline values: CDR1 SGHRS, CDR2 YFSETQ. The CDR3 runs 14 residues. Unmatched junction bases numbered 5, after V lost 0 bases and J lost 7 bases. As DNA, the CDR3 is TGCGCCAGCAGCTTGGCAGGGGGCGCCGGTGAAGCTTTCTTT. Encoded protein: CASSLAGGAGEAFF.

The chain links TRBV12-3 or TRBV12-4 to TRBJ1-1; 7 bases are a match to TRBD1. This CDR3 has 13 amino acids. V was clipped by 4 bases and J by 3 bases; unmatched bases: 2. The CDR3 protein is CASSYTGDTEAFF. The CDR3 coding sequence is TGTGCCAGCAGTTATACAGGGGACACTGAAGCTTTCTTT.

J is TRBJ2-2 and V is TRBV5-8, with D perhaps assigned TRBD1 or TRBD2 (5 bases each). Germline CDR1 reads SGHTS; CDR2 reads YDEGEE. The CDR3 runs 15 residues. The V end was cut by 6 bases, the J end by 5 bases, with 17 bases between. CDR3 in amino acids: CASTFRGAATGELFF. CDR3 DNA sequence: TGTGCCAGCACCTTCCGAGGGGCCGCTACCGGGGAGCTGTTTTTT.

This clone was seen a few times. CDR3 coding DNA: TGTGCCAGCTCACCACAGGGGGTCGACGATGGCTACACCTTC. Translating gives CASSPQGVDDGYTF. V is TRBV18 and J is TRBJ1-2; D may be TRBD1 (6 bases). Germline V gene lookup returns CDR1 KGHSH and CDR2 LQKENI. V lost 1 base and J 6 bases, leaving 12 bases between the germline ends. The CDR3 contains 14 residues.

This rearrangement joins TRBV28 to TRBJ1-4, with 10 bases lining up with TRBD1. With V trimmed by 4 bases and J by 8 bases, 7 bases remained unmatched. Germline loops: CDR1 MDHEN, CDR2 SYDVKM. This CDR3 has 15 residues. The CDR3 coding sequence is TGTGCCAGCAGTTCGTCGACAGGGGGCCGAGAAAAACTGTTTTTT. Protein: CASSSSTGGREKLFF. Filled out from reference TRBV28 and TRBJ1-4, the complete variable domain reads DVKVTQSSRYLVKRTGEKVFLECVQDMDHENMFWYRQDPGLGLRLIYFSYDVKMKEKGDIPEGYSVSREKKERFSLILESASTNQTSMYLCASSSSTGGREKLFFGSGTQLSVL.

V and J are TRBV5-1 and TRBJ1-4; D not certain. Germline values: CDR1 SGHRS, CDR2 YFSETQ. The CDR3 sequence is 14 residues long. V shed 2 bases and J shed 10 bases, with 15 bases lying between them. CDR3 DNA sequence: TGCGCCAGCAGCTTCTCCTTACATTCTTCAAAACTGTTTTTT. Its translation is CASSFSLHSSKLFF.

In its sample, this clone was seen a few times. The chain combines TRBV10-3 with TRBJ1-4; possibly TRBD1 for D (6 bases). The germline V and J ends were trimmed by 4 bases and 1 base, with 19 bases remaining between them. Germline V CDR1 and CDR2: ENHRY, SYGVKD. The CDR3 consists of 18 residues. The CDR3 DNA reads as TGTGCCATCAGTGGTACCGACAGGCGGGGAGGAACTAATGAAAAACTGTTTTTT. The encoded protein is CAISGTDRRGGTNEKLFF.

The chain uses TRBV5-1 and TRBJ2-7; D possibly corresponds to TRBD1 (6 bases). This CDR3 spans 14 amino acids. Germline CDR1 SGHRS, CDR2 YFSETQ. V was clipped by 1 base and J by 5 bases, with 13 bases between them. The CDR3, as DNA: TGCGCCAGCAGCTTGCTGCAGGGGTTCAACGAGCAGTACTTC. Its translation is CASSLLQGFNEQYF. The variable domain in full, completed from reference TRBV5-1 and TRBJ2-7, reads KAGVTQTPRYLIKTRGQQVTLSCSPISGHRSVSWYQQTPGQGLQFLFEYFSETQRNKGNFPGRFSGRQFSNSRSEMNVSTLELGDSALYLCASSLLQGFNEQYFGPGTRLTVT.

The rearrangement joins TRBV5-1 to TRBJ2-5, with a tentative D call TRBD2 (5 bases). CDR3 length: 13 residues. Germline V gene sequence: CDR1 SGHRS, CDR2 YFSETQ. V was trimmed by 4 bases and J by 1 base, leaving 8 bases between them. CDR3 sequence: CASSREVQETQYF. CDR3 coding DNA: TGCGCCAGCAGCCGGGAAGTCCAAGAGACCCAGTACTTC.

In its sample, this clone was seen a few times. This chain connects TRBV30 to TRBJ1-1; maybe TRBD1 (6 bases). The CDR3 totals 14 residues. The V end was cut by 7 bases, the J end by 1 base, with 16 bases between. Germline CDR1 GTSNPN, CDR2 SVGIG (reference sequence). CDR3 region: CASQRGAKNTEAFF. DNA of the CDR3: TGTGCCTCTCAACGGGGGGCTAAGAACACTGAAGCTTTCTTT.

The CDR3 loop reads CASSPTQGQGSGNQPQHF. The CDR3 nucleotides read TGTGCCAGCAGCCCCACCCAGGGACAGGGAAGTGGCAATCAGCCCCAGCATTTT. This rearrangement joins TRBV6-2 or TRBV6-3 to TRBJ1-5, with 9 bases fitting TRBD1. Germline values: CDR1 MNHEY, CDR2 SVGEGT. This CDR3 contains 18 residues. With V trimmed by 6 bases and J by 2 bases, 14 bases remained unmatched.

The chain joins TRBV11-3 to TRBJ1-6, with D hard to call. The germline V gene encodes CDR1 SGHNT and CDR2 YENEEA. This CDR3 is 14 amino acids long. V dropped 5 bases and J dropped 3 bases, with 8 bases sitting between them. The CDR3 spells CASSILSYNSPLHF. CDR3 coding DNA: TGTGCCAGCAGCATCCTAAGCTATAATTCACCCCTCCACTTT.

This clone was detected only once. This rearrangement joins TRBV6-2 or TRBV6-3 to TRBJ1-1, with D hard to call. The CDR3 covers 13 residues. The V and J ends lost 2 bases and 1 base respectively, with 5 bases between them. Germline CDR1 is MNHEY and CDR2 is SVGEGT. CDR3 nucleotides: TGTGCCAGCAGTTACCTCAGGAACACTGAAGCTTTCTTT. Amino acids: CASSYLRNTEAFF.

This clone has just one count. The rearrangement uses TRBV3-1 (or the pseudogene TRBV3-2) and TRBJ2-3; 7 positions agree with TRBD1. The germline V gene encodes CDR1 LGHDT and CDR2 YNNKEL (reference sequence). V trimming: 6 bases; J trimming: 2 bases; junction bases outside the gene matches: 8. The CDR3 totals 15 residues. CDR3 coding DNA: TGTGCCAGCAGTCGACAGGGAAGGGTCACAGATACGCAGTATTTT. Protein product: CASSRQGRVTDTQYF.

CDR3 in amino acids: CASSPRSGNSPLHF. The DNA of the CDR3 is TGCGCCAGCAGCCCGCGCAGTGGTAATTCACCCCTCCACTTT. J is TRBJ1-6 and V is TRBV5-1; no firm D call. V dropped 4 bases and J dropped 6 bases, with 11 bases sitting between them. The CDR3 totals 14 residues. CDR1 is SGHRS, CDR2 YFSETQ, per germline.